The 27 T cell receptor beta chains below come from one sample, sequenced in a study of T cell responses to AZD1222 COVID-19 vaccine. The table came from immunoSEQ multiplex PCR; TCRdb's copy has only in-frame clones and leaves some out. The sample lists under 200,000 clones, just over 90% occurring once. The specimen comprised peripheral blood, sampled on day 0 of AZD1222 vaccination. Receptor source: an adult in good health.

This rearrangement joins TRBV2 to TRBJ1-1; D may be TRBD1 (6 bases). The CDR3 is 16 residues long. From germline, CDR1 is SNHLY and CDR2 FYNNEI. Trimming stripped 4 bases from V and 1 base from J, with 16 bases between. The CDR3 reads CASSGKQGKENTEAFF. CDR3 nucleotide sequence: TGTGCCAGCAGTGGGAAACAGGGTAAGGAGAACACTGAAGCTTTCTTT.

The V gene is TRBV29-1, the J gene TRBJ2-1; D remains unclear. The CDR3 length is 12 residues. Germline loops: CDR1 SQVTM, CDR2 ANQGSEA. Trimming removed 6 bases from V and 6 bases from J, with 12 bases in between. In nucleotides, the CDR3 is TGCAGCGTCCTCCTACCGGTCAATGAGCAGTTCTTC. This translates into CSVLLPVNEQFF.

The chain combines TRBV11-2 with TRBJ2-1; no definite D call. CDR1 and CDR2 (germline): SGHAT, FQNNGV. V was pared by 8 bases and J by 10 bases, with 21 bases between. The CDR3 loop spans 14 amino acids. In nucleotides, the CDR3 is TGTGCCAGCCAGTCACCACCAGTTTTCGGGGAGCAGTTCTTC. Amino acid sequence: CASQSPPVFGEQFF.

This chain joins TRBV5-1 and TRBJ1-3, with D hard to call. The V end was cut by 5 bases, the J end by 0 bases, with 15 bases between. The CDR3 runs 16 residues. Germline V gene sequence: CDR1 SGHRS, CDR2 YFSETQ. The CDR3 nucleotides are TGCGCCAGCAGGGTAGGCCAGCCCGTCTCTGGAAACACCATATATTTT. This encodes CASRVGQPVSGNTIYF.

The chain has TRBV7-9 and TRBJ1-2; the D is unclear. Per the germline V gene, CDR1 is SEHNR and CDR2 is FQNEAQ (reference sequence). The V gene lost 4 bases and the J gene lost 10 bases, with 16 bases spanning the gap. The CDR3 sequence is 13 residues long. The CDR3 DNA sequence: TGTGCCAGCAGCTCCACCCTTACAGACAACTACACCTTC. Protein sequence: CASSSTLTDNYTF.

This chain links TRBV5-5 with TRBJ2-3; D is unclear. CDR1 is SGHKS, CDR2 YYEKEE, per germline (reference sequence). The length of the CDR3 is 15 residues. The V and J ends lost 0 bases and 0 bases respectively, with 8 bases between them. CDR3 in amino acids: CASSLVVLSTDTQYF. The CDR3 DNA is TGTGCCAGCAGCTTGGTGGTTTTGAGCACAGATACGCAGTATTTT.

DNA of the CDR3: TGCAGCGTTGTAAAGTCCTCTGGAAACACCATATATTTT. This translates into CSVVKSSGNTIYF. V usage is TRBV29-1 and J usage is TRBJ1-3; unclear D gene. V lost 4 bases to trimming and J lost 0 bases, with 7 bases between them. Germline CDR1 SQVTM, CDR2 ANQGSEA. The CDR3 totals 13 residues.

J is TRBJ2-7 and V is TRBV18, with D possibly being TRBD1 (5 bases). CDR1 and CDR2 (germline): KGHSH, LQKENI. Trimming took off 3 bases at V and 0 bases at J, with 12 bases between the two ends. The CDR3 runs 15 residues. CDR3: CASSPDSYGSYEQYF. The CDR3 DNA is TGTGCCAGCTCACCCGACAGTTACGGCTCCTACGAGCAGTACTTC.

The chain has TRBV29-1 and TRBJ1-4, with 7 bases matching TRBD1. In germline, CDR1 is SQVTM, CDR2 ANQGSEA. The length of the CDR3 is 15 residues. The V gene end was trimmed by 7 bases and the J gene end by 10 bases; junction bases not matched to a gene: 18. CDR3 nucleotides: TGCAGCGGTATATTACCGGGACAGCGGGGAGTAAAACTGTTTTTT. Its translation is CSGILPGQRGVKLFF.

V is TRBV5-1 and J is TRBJ1-2; 8 nucleotides match TRBD1. This CDR3 spans 16 amino acids. The germline V gene encodes CDR1 SGHRS and CDR2 YFSETQ. V lost 4 bases, J lost 4 bases, and 12 bases stayed unmatched. In nucleotides, the CDR3 is TGCGCCAGCAGCCCGGACGGGACAGGCTTGCGCTATGGCTACACCTTC. Amino acid sequence: CASSPDGTGLRYGYTF.

The chain recombines TRBV4-2 with TRBJ2-6; D might be TRBD1 or TRBD2, each matching 5 bases. The CDR3 length is 18 residues. The V end lost 4 bases, the J end lost 4 bases, and 20 bases lay between the germline ends. From germline, CDR1 is LGHNA and CDR2 YNFKEQ. The CDR3 is CASSPRDAKSAGANVLTF. The CDR3 nucleotides read TGTGCCAGCAGCCCCCGGGACGCAAAGTCAGCCGGGGCCAACGTCCTGACTTTC.

This clone was observed a single time. At the DNA level, this CDR3 is encoded by other sequences in the same sample as well. The chain recombines TRBV5-1 with TRBJ2-1, with D tentatively TRBD2 (5 bases). V lost 0 bases and J 9 bases, leaving 7 bases between the germline ends. Per the germline V gene, CDR1 is SGHRS and CDR2 is YFSETQ. This CDR3 is 12 amino acids long. CDR3 sequence (DNA): TGCGCCAGCAGCTTGGTCGGAGGTGAGCAGTTCTTC. Translating gives CASSLVGGEQFF.

The rearrangement uses TRBV6-1 and TRBJ1-3; no definite D call. The CDR3 covers 12 residues. V was shortened by 2 bases and J by 3 bases, with 2 bases between the two germline ends. Germline loops: CDR1 MNHNS, CDR2 SASEGT. CDR3 protein: CASSELGNTIYF. The CDR3 bases are TGTGCCAGCAGTGAACTTGGAAACACCATATATTTT.

This clone has at least ten counts. The chain combines TRBV5-4 with TRBJ1-2; no definite D call. V dropped 4 bases and J dropped 8 bases, with 18 bases sitting between them. Germline loops: CDR1 SGHNT, CDR2 YYREEE (reference sequence). The CDR3 totals 14 residues. Written as DNA, the CDR3 is TGTGCCAGCAGCGGCGCACGACACGGGCGGGGCTACACCTTC. Encoded protein: CASSGARHGRGYTF.

CDR3 bases: TGTGCCAGCAGCTTGGTCGGGGTCCGCTATGGCTACACCTTC. Amino acid sequence: CASSLVGVRYGYTF. The chain joins TRBV5-4 to TRBJ1-2; D is ambiguous. CDR1 and CDR2 (germline): SGHNT, YYREEE (reference sequence). Trimming left V 0 bases short and J 4 bases short, with 10 bases between. CDR3 length: 14 amino acids.

The gene calls are TRBV7-9 and TRBJ2-5; 8 nucleotides align to TRBD2. From germline, CDR1 is SEHNR and CDR2 FQNEAQ (reference sequence). There are 15 residues in the CDR3. V was pared by 2 bases and J by 5 bases, with 7 bases of the junction left unmatched. CDR3 sequence: CASSLRTSFLETQYF. CDR3 nucleotide sequence: TGTGCCAGCAGCTTAAGGACTAGCTTCCTTGAGACCCAGTACTTC.

The chain employs TRBV2 and TRBJ2-2; D is perhaps TRBD1 (6 bases). Per the germline V gene, CDR1 is SNHLY and CDR2 is FYNNEI. This CDR3 contains 16 residues. V was shortened by 6 bases and J by 0 bases, with 14 bases between the two germline ends. The CDR3: CASRHRTDPNTGELFF. The CDR3 nucleotides are TGTGCCAGCAGACACAGGACAGACCCGAACACCGGGGAGCTGTTTTTT. Full variable domain (outside the CDR3, taken from reference TRBV2 and TRBJ2-2): EPEVTQTPSHQVTQMGQEVILRCVPISNHLYFYWYRQILGQKVEFLVSFYNNEISEKSEIFDDQFSVERPDGSNFTLKIRSTKLEDSAMYFCASRHRTDPNTGELFFGEGSRLTVL.

The chain uses TRBV14 and TRBJ2-7; possible D gene TRBD2, 6 bases. CDR1 and CDR2 (germline): SGHDN, FVKESK. Trimming pared 2 bases from V and 7 bases from J, leaving 24 bases between. The CDR3 length is 17 residues. CDR3 bases: TGTGCCAGCAGCCAAAAAGAAACCGGGACTGGCTGGTGGGAGCAGTACTTC. Translated: CASSQKETGTGWWEQYF.

V and J are TRBV2 and TRBJ1-2, with D maybe TRBD1 (6 bases). Germline lookup yields CDR1 SNHLY and CDR2 FYNNEI. V lost 5 bases to trimming and J lost 6 bases, with 10 bases between them. The CDR3 covers 12 residues. CDR3 in amino acids: CASSHREDGYTF. The CDR3 DNA reads as TGTGCCAGCAGTCACAGGGAGGATGGCTACACCTTC.

The chain recombines TRBV19 with TRBJ1-2; TRBD1 agrees at 7 bases. Germline values: CDR1 LNHDA, CDR2 SQIVND (reference sequence). V lost 7 bases, J lost 4 bases, and 12 bases stayed unmatched. This CDR3 comprises 15 residues. Here the CDR3 DNA reads TGTGCCAGTATAACCTCGACAGGGAGGGTCTATGGCTACACCTTC. Protein sequence: CASITSTGRVYGYTF.

The chain recombines TRBV11-2 with TRBJ2-7; the match to TRBD1 covers 7 bases. The CDR3 has 13 residues. V lost 7 bases and J lost 4; bases outside the gene matches: 7. CDR1 SGHAT and CDR2 FQNNGV come from the germline V gene. The DNA of the CDR3 is TGTGCCAGCACCAATACAGGGGTTTACGAGCAGTACTTC. Protein product: CASTNTGVYEQYF.

CDR3 amino acids: CASSSATGGTDTQYF. The CDR3 nucleotides read TGCGCCAGCAGTTCTGCCACAGGGGGCACAGATACGCAGTATTTT. V gene TRBV4-1 combines with J gene TRBJ2-3; 7 bases map to TRBD1. The germline gives CDR1 MGHRA, CDR2 YSYEKL. The CDR3 has 15 amino acids. The V segment lost 6 bases and the J segment 1 base; nucleotides outside the gene matches: 7.

This chain links TRBV5-8 with TRBJ1-3; D uncertain. Germline V gene data show CDR1 as SGHTS and CDR2 as YDEGEE. V shed 5 bases and J shed 2 bases, with 11 bases lying between them. CDR3 size: 14 residues. The CDR3 protein is CASRGTGTGNTIYF. CDR3 coding DNA: TGTGCCAGCAGGGGAACGGGAACTGGAAACACCATATATTTT.

The chain joins TRBV5-6 to TRBJ2-2; D gene uncertain. From germline, CDR1 is SGHDT and CDR2 YYEEEE. This CDR3 is 12 amino acids long. The V end lost 0 bases, the J end lost 6 bases, and 3 bases lay between the germline ends. The CDR3 region has the DNA TGTGCCAGCAGCTTGGTGGCCGGGGAGCTGTTTTTT. It translates to CASSLVAGELFF.

In this sample, this clone turned up once. The chain recombines TRBV5-8 with TRBJ2-7, with D tentatively TRBD2 (5 bases). This CDR3 region has 15 residues. V gave up 2 bases and J gave up 2 bases, with 14 bases separating them. CDR1 is SGHTS and CDR2 is YDEGEE in the germline V gene. The CDR3 sequence is CASSLPVAGTYEQYF. The DNA of the CDR3 is TGTGCCAGCAGCTTACCGGTCGCCGGGACCTACGAGCAGTACTTC.

Only one count was recorded for this clone. The chain is built from TRBV2 and TRBJ1-5, with 8 bases identical to TRBD1. V was pared by 8 bases and J by 4 bases, with 7 bases of the junction left unmatched. Germline V gene sequence: CDR1 SNHLY, CDR2 FYNNEI. The CDR3 extends over 14 amino acids. In nucleotides, the CDR3 is TGTGCCAGCGGAATACGACAGGGGAATCAGCCCCAGCATTTT. This codes for CASGIRQGNQPQHF.

The CDR3 loop is CASSLLGRNEQFF. For the CDR3, the DNA is TGTGCCAGCAGCTTGTTGGGACGGAACGAGCAGTTCTTC. The chain employs TRBV11-2 and TRBJ2-1; D tentatively fits TRBD1 or TRBD2 (5 bases each). CDR1 is SGHAT and CDR2 is FQNNGV in the germline V gene. Trimming removed 3 bases at V and 10 bases at J, with 13 bases between. CDR3 size: 13 residues.